The present T cell receptor beta chain was sequenced within a study of regulatory T cells in long-lasting Graves disease (dated by TCRdb to the early 2020s). About the investigation overall: To count as having persistent Graves' disease, a patient had to have received antithyroid drug treatment for over 5 years with TSH receptor autoantibodies remaining persistently positive. This study used TCR sequencing and RNA sequencing of peripheral blood to compare persistent Graves' disease patients against newly diagnosed Graves' disease patients. The study was registered as a clinical trial and conducted in China. A total of around 35 samples underwent TCR sequencing: some 13 from persistent and around 20 from newly diagnosed Graves' disease patients. On average, persistent Graves' disease patients in the clinical cohort had been on antithyroid drugs for about 10.3 years. The study at large found these results: Lower TCR Shannon entropy and fewer highly expanded clones were observed in persistent Graves' disease patients than in newly diagnosed patients, which suggested clonal expansion. The study examined only peripheral blood because the primary lesion, thyroid tissue, could not be accessed. The small sample size was acknowledged by the authors as a limitation that may reduce accuracy. Only the TCR beta chain was sequenced and analyzed. TRBV28, TRBJ1-2 and TRBJ2-5 were preferentially used in persistent disease, while TRBV20-1 and TRBJ2-1 were favored in newly diagnosed disease. A larger number of public clonotypes was shared among persistent patients (over 2,500) than among newly diagnosed patients (around 880).

The time point label corresponds to: persistent/refractory GD, antithyroid drugs over 5 years with positive TRAb. RNA was extracted from PBMCs in TRIzol for both TCR sequencing and RNA sequencing. Graves' disease was diagnosed according to American Thyroid Association guidelines. The patients came from an endocrinology department in Xi'an, China. Each patient gave 7.5 to 10 milliliters of peripheral blood, collected in an EDTA anticoagulant tube. Ficoll Paque Plus density gradient separation was used to isolate PBMCs, and no further T cell sorting was performed. An Agilent 2100 Bioanalyzer and agarose gel were used to assess RNA quality, and a NanoDrop 2000 was used to measure RNA concentration. To prepare the library, multiplex PCR was applied. TCRdb shows the sequencer as Illumina HiSeq 4000. CDR3 regions were amplified by Arm-PCR with iRepertoire HTBI primers to construct TCR beta libraries. Gel purification was performed on PCR products prior to sequencing. The paper's processing steps were these. Across samples, approximately 68 TRBV and 13 to 15 TRBJ segments were identified and used for gene usage analysis of CDR3 amino acid clonotypes. COPE and FqMerger were used to merge filtered high-quality paired reads into contigs. BLAST was used to align contigs to the IMGT TRBV, TRBD and TRBJ reference genes, and CDR3 was defined following IMGT. Clonotypes above 0.1% frequency were classified as highly expanded clones. Shannon entropy was used to measure repertoire diversity, and the Gini coefficient was used to measure V-J evenness. Public clonotypes were defined as clonotypes shared by more than one individual. The raw public data were reprocessed by TCRdb itself: fastp quality trimming at Q25, MiXCR clonotype calling, in-frame beta chains only. Identical CDR3 proteins give one entry, which carries the most common genes and DNA. Here the V and J calls rest on TCRdb's processing, not on the authors' analysis. For this sample the table gives hundreds of thousands of distinct CDR3 sequences, of which about 30% were detected only once. Jointly, the top ten make up 40% to 55% of the sample.

This clonotype was observed at least ten times. There is no known antigen for this receptor. Base qualities are not provided; no much larger clone lies one nucleotide away. The junction carries 16 bases between V and J, which are trimmed by 3 bases and 2 bases respectively. Reading from cysteine to phenylalanine, the CDR3 counts 16 amino acids. The retained sequence is limited to the CDR3, 48 bases, with the frame set at the first base. Sequences LNHDA (CDR1) and SQIVND (CDR2) are obtained from the germline V gene (reference sequence). The starting material was peripheral blood mononuclear cells (PBMCs), obtained when the disease was refractory, from a patient treated with antithyroid drugs. The clonotype originates from a female donor with Graves disease. In this chain, TRBV19 is recombined with TRBJ2-5, and possibly TRBD1, on 5 matching bases. The CDR3 corresponds to CASSMGQRLGQETQYF. The nucleotides read TGTGCCAGTAGTATGGGGCAGCGCCTCGGACAAGAGACCCAGTACTTC.